In terms of frequency, the clone carrying this TCR beta chain is medium-sized. Its antigen is as yet unknown. The sample belongs to a study of T cell clusters in autoimmune cytopenias. The CDR3 covers 14 residues. Germline V gives CDR1 SGHDN, CDR2 FVKESK. TRB rearrangements were amplified by touch-down multiplex PCR with mixed TRB-A/B primers. After re-calling the multiplex PCR reads, TCRdb lists one entry per CDR3 protein, DNA absent. The specimen's table records 4,500 to 6,500 distinct CDR3 sequences. Broader study findings: Compared with active autoimmune hepatitis patients, healthy donors showed 2.5 to 3-fold more exclusive TRB clusters. No experiment has yet validated the function of the T cell clusters defined in silico. The cluster-lack signature was not seen for secondary cytopenia versus chronic lymphocytic leukemia.

TRB was amplified from about 260 ng of peripheral blood genomic DNA per sample. The V gene is TRBV14, the J gene TRBJ2-1; TCRdb calls TRBD1, which cannot be checked without DNA. The TCR comes from a human donor with an autoimmune cytopenia or autoimmune hepatitis (not recorded which). Sequences were obtained from peripheral blood. CDR3 region: CASSQQTGGDEQFF.